These 32 T cell receptor beta chains were all obtained from the same sample, sequenced in a study of OX40 agonist ivuxolimab in advanced cancers. Sequencing used immunoSEQ multiplex PCR; TCRdb keeps in-frame clones, though not all of them. The table records 90,000 to 100,000 clones, roughly 89% of them present only once. The sequencing here drew on CD4+ or CD8+ T cells sorted from blood, taken in a trial of the OX40 agonist ivuxolimab. These receptors were taken from an adult with an advanced solid tumor such as melanoma, head and neck, liver or kidney cancer.

The chain employs TRBV7-2 and TRBJ2-5; perhaps TRBD2 as D (5 bases). The CDR3 contains 16 residues. Trimming shortened V by 4 bases and J by 7 bases, and 22 bases separated the two germline ends. The germline V gene encodes CDR1 SGHTA and CDR2 FQGNSA. The CDR3 nucleotides read TGTGCCAGCAGCTCCAGGACTCTACCCCAACGATGGACCCAGTACTTC. Its protein product is CASSSRTLPQRWTQYF.

This clone appeared a single time. The chain links TRBV4-1 to TRBJ2-7, with D hard to call. Per the germline V gene, CDR1 is MGHRA and CDR2 is YSYEKL. V was clipped by 0 bases and J by 4 bases, with 10 bases between them. The CDR3 has 14 residues. The DNA for the CDR3 is TGCGCCAGCAGCCAAGAATTACATATATACGAGCAGTACTTC. This translates into CASSQELHIYEQYF.

The V gene is TRBV7-2, the J gene TRBJ2-5; no firm D call. CDR1 and CDR2 from the germline V gene are SGHTA and FQGNSA. The CDR3 sequence is 12 residues long. Trimming left V 2 bases short and J 1 base short, with 2 bases between. The CDR3 loop is CASSLLQETQYF. CDR3 coding DNA: TGTGCCAGCAGCTTACTCCAAGAGACCCAGTACTTC.

The CDR3 sequence is CAWGRGLSTDTQYF. The CDR3 DNA reads TGTGCCTGGGGAAGGGGACTTAGCACAGATACGCAGTATTTT. This rearrangement joins TRBV30 to TRBJ2-3; D might be TRBD2 (6 bases). The CDR3 loop spans 14 amino acids. Trimming cost V 5 bases and J 0 bases, with 12 bases left between them. CDR1 and CDR2 from the germline V gene are GTSNPN and SVGIG (reference sequence).

The J gene is TRBJ1-2, the V gene TRBV12-2; whether TRBD1, the table's D call, matches the DNA was not checked. TRBV12-2 is a listed pseudogene. The CDR3 length is 16 residues. CDR3: CASRLPPRDRDYGYTF. DNA of the CDR3: TGTGCAAGTCGCTTGCCCCCGCGAGACAGGGACTATGGCTACACCTTC.

The rearrangement links TRBV18 to TRBJ2-2; D uncertain. The CDR3 sequence is 16 residues long. The V gene lost 2 bases and the J gene lost 4 bases, with 14 bases spanning the gap. Germline values: CDR1 KGHSH, CDR2 LQKENI. The CDR3 DNA reads as TGTGCCAGCTCACCAAATTTGGGCGGTCTCACCGGGGAGCTGTTTTTT. It specifies CASSPNLGGLTGELFF.

DNA for the CDR3: TGTGCCAGCGTTCGGGCGCTTTATGGCTACACCTTC. It encodes CASVRALYGYTF. The rearrangement joins TRBV7-9 to TRBJ1-2, with D uncertain. This CDR3 has 12 amino acids. Trimming pared 8 bases from V and 5 bases from J, leaving 12 bases between. CDR1 and CDR2 (germline): SEHNR, FQNEAQ (reference sequence).

This rearrangement joins TRBV5-4 to TRBJ1-2, with D perhaps TRBD1 (5 bases). The CDR3 sequence is 14 residues long. The V end was cut by 6 bases, the J end by 4 bases, with 16 bases between. CDR1 and CDR2 (germline): SGHNT, YYREEE (reference sequence). CDR3 sequence: CASTRDGYSYGYTF. CDR3 DNA: TGTGCCAGCACCCGGGACGGGTATAGCTATGGCTACACCTTC.

The chain joins TRBV5-4 to TRBJ2-6, with 10 positions matching TRBD1. The trim removed 5 bases at V and 2 bases at J, leaving 4 bases unmatched. CDR3 length: 16 residues. Germline assignment: CDR1 SGHNT and CDR2 YYREEE (reference sequence). CDR3 loop: CASSPGTGAGANVLTF. DNA of the CDR3: TGTGCCAGCAGTCCCGGGACAGGGGCTGGGGCCAACGTCCTGACTTTC.

This clone was counted once. The chain's CDR3 is CASSWTVLTDTQYF. In nucleotides, the CDR3 is TGTGCCAGCTCATGGACAGTACTCACAGATACGCAGTATTTT. The chain links TRBV18 to TRBJ2-3; possibly TRBD1 for D (6 bases). In germline, CDR1 is KGHSH, CDR2 LQKENI. V was cut by 5 bases and J by 2 bases, with 11 bases left in between. CDR3 length: 14 residues.

The chain carries TRBV28 and TRBJ2-7; 8 bases fit TRBD1. CDR3 length: 15 residues. The germline CDR1 and CDR2 sequences are MDHEN and SYDVKM. J was trimmed by 0 bases and V by 1 base; bases with no gene match: 2. CDR3 in DNA: TGTGCCAGCAGTTTATATGGACAGGGCTCCTACGAGCAGTACTTC. It codes for CASSLYGQGSYEQYF. The variable domain in full, with the rest retrieved from reference TRBV28 and TRBJ2-7, is DVKVTQSSRYLVKRTGEKVFLECVQDMDHENMFWYRQDPGLGLRLIYFSYDVKMKEKGDIPEGYSVSREKKERFSLILESASTNQTSMYLCASSLYGQGSYEQYFGPGTRLTVT.

The chain is built from TRBV7-2 and TRBJ1-6; weak D call: TRBD1 (5 bases). In germline, CDR1 is SGHTA, CDR2 FQGNSA. This CDR3 is built from 16 residues. Trimming removed 0 bases from V and 7 bases from J, with 13 bases in between. This chain's CDR3 is CASSLAAGTGNSPLHF. CDR3 DNA: TGTGCCAGCAGCTTAGCGGCCGGGACGGGAAATTCACCCCTCCACTTT.

The chain carries TRBV19 and TRBJ1-2, with D unresolved. Per the germline V gene, CDR1 is LNHDA and CDR2 is SQIVND (reference sequence). This CDR3 contains 14 residues. With 6 bases removed from V and 8 bases from J, the gap between germline ends came to 19 bases. DNA of the CDR3: TGTGCCAGTAGGGGCCAGCAGTTGAGTGGAGGCTACACCTTC. Protein: CASRGQQLSGGYTF.

This clone is a singleton in its sample. The J gene is TRBJ1-6, the V gene TRBV28; D is undetermined. CDR3 length equals 12 residues. V lost 6 bases to trimming and J lost 8 bases, with 8 bases between them. Germline CDR1 is MDHEN and CDR2 is SYDVKM. CDR3 sequence: CASSGQDSPLHF. CDR3 bases: TGTGCCAGCAGCGGGCAGGATTCACCCCTCCACTTT.

The V and J genes are TRBV28 and TRBJ1-6; D possibly corresponds to TRBD1 (6 bases). The CDR3 length is 12 residues. Trimming stripped 3 bases from V and 13 bases from J, with 10 bases between. In germline, CDR1 is MDHEN, CDR2 SYDVKM. The CDR3 spells CASSLGGLPLHF. CDR3 coding DNA: TGTGCCAGCAGTTTGGGGGGGCTTCCCCTCCACTTT.

The chain combines TRBV6-1 with TRBJ2-1, with a tentative D call TRBD2 (7 bases). Germline assignment: CDR1 MNHNS and CDR2 SASEGT. The CDR3 length is 12 residues. V gave up 7 bases and J gave up 9 bases, with 13 bases separating them. The CDR3 loop is CASMTGGPEQFF. CDR3 DNA sequence: TGTGCCAGCATGACCGGGGGGCCTGAGCAGTTCTTC.

This chain links TRBV20-1 with TRBJ1-2; a weak D match, TRBD1 (5 bases). Germline CDR1 and CDR2: DFQATT and SNEGSKA (reference sequence). This CDR3 contains 11 residues. The CDR3 DNA sequence: TGCAGCCGGGGGGGGAACTATGGCTACACCTTC. Protein sequence: CSRGGNYGYTF.

The rearrangement uses TRBV7-2 and TRBJ1-5, with a weak D call TRBD1 (5 bases). V was pared by 5 bases and J by 4 bases, with 15 bases between. Germline lookup yields CDR1 SGHTA and CDR2 FQGNSA. The CDR3 runs to 15 residues. CDR3 bases: TGTGCCAGCAGCCCGGAGGGGAGGCCTAATCAGCCCCAGCATTTT. This sequence encodes CASSPEGRPNQPQHF.

The CDR3 region is CASSGLIDEKLFF. The CDR3, as DNA: TGTGCCAGCAGTGGGCTTATCGACGAAAAACTGTTTTTT. The chain employs TRBV5-6 and TRBJ1-4; D call uncertain. Germline CDR1 and CDR2: SGHDT and YYEEEE. The length of the CDR3 is 13 residues. Trimming removed 5 bases from V and 8 bases from J, with 13 bases in between.

J is TRBJ1-1 and V is TRBV7-2, with D tentatively TRBD1 (5 bases). The CDR3 extends over 14 amino acids. The ends were cut back, 1 base at V and 7 bases at J, with 13 bases in the middle. The germline V gene has CDR1 SGHTA and CDR2 FQGNSA. CDR3 amino acids: CASSLGDLTVEAFF. CDR3 DNA: TGTGCCAGCAGCTTAGGGGACTTGACAGTTGAAGCTTTCTTT.

This sequence joins TRBV18 and TRBJ1-2; D not certain. Trimming removed 4 bases from V and 6 bases from J, with 15 bases in between. The germline gives CDR1 KGHSH, CDR2 LQKENI. This CDR3 comprises 14 residues. CDR3 nucleotides: TGTGCCAGCTCACTAATTGACACGGCGGATGGCTACACCTTC. Protein sequence: CASSLIDTADGYTF.

This clone was found once. The chain links TRBV6-5 to TRBJ1-2; possibly TRBD1 for D (6 bases). This CDR3 region has 14 residues. Germline CDR1 is MNHEY and CDR2 is SVGAGI. Trimming cost V 1 base and J 8 bases, with 14 bases left between them. CDR3 in DNA: TGTGCCAGCAGTTACTTGGCGGGGGCCCGGGGCTACACCTTC. This codes for CASSYLAGARGYTF.

The chain joins TRBV7-8 to TRBJ2-2, with TRBD2 matching 8 bases. V was clipped by 6 bases and J by 3 bases; unmatched bases: 6. CDR1 is SGHVS and CDR2 is FQNEAQ in the germline V gene. The CDR3 has 15 amino acids. The CDR3: CASSPSGGYTGELFF. The DNA for the CDR3 is TGTGCCAGCAGTCCCAGCGGGGGCTACACCGGGGAGCTGTTTTTT.

This clone was seen just once. CDR3 in amino acids: CASSPAAGGLGEQYF. The CDR3 DNA reads TGTGCCAGCAGCCCCGCGGCAGGGGGCTTGGGGGAGCAGTACTTC. The rearrangement links TRBV11-2 to TRBJ2-7, with TRBD1 matching over 8 bases. Per the germline V gene, CDR1 is SGHAT and CDR2 is FQNNGV. The CDR3 has 15 residues. Trimming removed 5 bases from V and 7 bases from J; junction bases left unmatched: 13.

The gene calls are TRBV5-1 and TRBJ1-1; D might be TRBD1 (5 bases). This CDR3 is 14 amino acids long. Per the germline V gene, CDR1 is SGHRS and CDR2 is YFSETQ. V dropped 4 bases and J dropped 1 base, with 11 bases sitting between them. The CDR3 sequence: CASSVDTGNTEAFF. The CDR3 DNA reads TGCGCCAGCAGCGTGGACACCGGGAACACTGAAGCTTTCTTT.

The rearrangement joins TRBV7-2 to TRBJ1-3; D is unclear. V was pared by 1 base and J by 3 bases, with 19 bases between. Per the germline V gene, CDR1 is SGHTA and CDR2 is FQGNSA. CDR3 size: 18 residues. CDR3 region: CASSLVSTAGLSGNTIYF. Written as DNA, the CDR3 is TGTGCCAGCAGCTTAGTAAGCACAGCGGGTCTTAGTGGAAACACCATATATTTT.

In nucleotides, the CDR3 is TGTGCCAGCAAAATCACGCAGGTTGGCGGCTACACCTTC. Residues: CASKITQVGGYTF. The genes are TRBV2 and TRBJ1-2; D unresolved. V was trimmed by 7 bases and J by 8 bases, leaving 17 bases between them. The CDR3 extends over 13 amino acids. From germline, CDR1 is SNHLY and CDR2 FYNNEI.

CDR3 residues: CATERGGMSTDTQYF. The CDR3 DNA reads as TGTGCCACGGAGCGGGGGGGCATGAGTACGGATACGCAGTATTTT. This chain connects TRBV10-3 to TRBJ2-3, with TRBD2 identical over 10 bases. J gave up 6 bases and V 10 bases, and 13 bases lay outside the gene matches. The CDR3 covers 15 residues. Germline V gene data show CDR1 as ENHRY and CDR2 as SYGVKD.

This rearrangement joins TRBV19 to TRBJ1-5, with TRBD1 matching over 9 bases. The V gene's germline CDR1 is LNHDA and CDR2 SQIVND (reference sequence). Unmatched junction bases numbered 7, after V lost 7 bases and J lost 3 bases. The CDR3 is 15 amino acids. CDR3 region: CASINRGPVNQPQHF. For the CDR3, the DNA is TGTGCCAGTATAAACAGGGGGCCGGTCAATCAGCCCCAGCATTTT.

The chain couples TRBV30 to TRBJ1-4; 7 bases map to TRBD1. V trimming: 3 bases; J trimming: 8 bases; junction bases outside the gene matches: 3. Germline V gene data show CDR1 as GTSNPN and CDR2 as SVGIG (reference sequence). The CDR3 spans 12 residues. The CDR3 is CAWRRDSEKLFF. CDR3 coding DNA: TGTGCCTGGAGGCGGGACAGCGAAAAACTGTTTTTT. The whole variable domain, filled in from reference TRBV30 and TRBJ1-4, reads SQTIHQWPATLVQPVGSPLSLECTVEGTSNPNLYWYRQAAGRGLQLLFYSVGIGQISSEVPQNLSASRPQDRQFILSSKKLLLSDSGFYLCAWRRDSEKLFFGSGTQLSVL.

The chain carries TRBV6-5 and TRBJ2-7, with D perhaps matching TRBD2 (7 bases). Germline-derived CDR1 and CDR2 are MNHEY and SVGAGI. This CDR3 contains 15 residues. The V gene lost 2 bases and the J gene lost 1 base, with 12 bases spanning the gap. Here the CDR3 reads CASSYGGGPSYEQYF. CDR3 DNA: TGTGCCAGCAGTTACGGGGGGGGCCCTTCCTACGAGCAGTACTTC.

This clone was counted once. The J gene is TRBJ2-3, the V gene TRBV9; D possibly corresponds to TRBD2 (5 bases). The V and J ends lost 3 bases and 7 bases respectively, with 9 bases between them. CDR1 is SGDLS, CDR2 YYNGEE, per germline. The CDR3 runs 12 residues. CDR3 DNA: TGTGCCAGCAGCGCTAGCAAGAATACGCAGTATTTT. Its protein is CASSASKNTQYF. Full variable domain (rest looked up from reference TRBV9 and TRBJ2-3): DSGVTQTPKHLITATGQRVTLRCSPRSGDLSVYWYQQSLDQGLQFLIQYYNGEERAKGNILERFSAQQFPDLHSELNLSSLELGDSALYFCASSASKNTQYFGPGTRLTVL.